This T cell receptor beta chain comes out of a study of beta chain features in type 1 diabetes. Across the study: Examination spanned 90 million to 140 million sorted cells from all samples.

General study points: Insertion counts at VDJ junctions were lower in type 1 diabetes patients, who also showed more deletions there.

Reverse transcribing all isolated RNA meant expressed TCRB transcripts were sequenced. Produced via immunoSEQ multiplex PCR; TCRdb's table is partial and in-frame only. The sample holds about 45,000 clones, roughly 56% seen once. As for this clone: Its specificity is unknown.

V shed 3 bases and J 6 bases; nucleotides not matched to a gene: 2. CDR1 and CDR2 (germline): LGHNA, YNFKEQ. The CDR3 spans 14 residues. The rearrangement uses TRBV4-2 and TRBJ2-1, with 10 bases identical to TRBD1. The TCR originated in a woman aged 18 to 35 in good health. Sequencing input: Tregs from blood. CDR3 bases: TGTGCCAGCAGCCAGGGACAGGGGACCAATGAGCAGTTCTTC. Protein sequence: CASSQGQGTNEQFF.